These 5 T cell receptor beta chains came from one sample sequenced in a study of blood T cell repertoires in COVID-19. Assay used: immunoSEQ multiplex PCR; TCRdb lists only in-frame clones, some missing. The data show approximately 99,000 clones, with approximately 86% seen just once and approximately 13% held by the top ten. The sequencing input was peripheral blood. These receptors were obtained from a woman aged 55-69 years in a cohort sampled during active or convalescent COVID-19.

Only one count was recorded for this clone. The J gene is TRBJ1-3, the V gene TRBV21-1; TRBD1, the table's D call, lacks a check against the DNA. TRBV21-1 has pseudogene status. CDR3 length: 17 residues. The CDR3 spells CASLRAGLYCLGNTIYF. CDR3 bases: TGTGCCAGCTTAAGGGCAGGGCTATATTGCCTAGGAAACACCATATATTTT.

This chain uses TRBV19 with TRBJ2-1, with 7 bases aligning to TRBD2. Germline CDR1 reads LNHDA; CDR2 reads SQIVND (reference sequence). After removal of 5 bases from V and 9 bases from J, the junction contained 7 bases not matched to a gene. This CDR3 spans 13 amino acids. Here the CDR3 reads CASSSWGGTEQFF. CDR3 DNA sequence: TGTGCCAGTAGTTCCTGGGGGGGTACTGAGCAGTTCTTC.

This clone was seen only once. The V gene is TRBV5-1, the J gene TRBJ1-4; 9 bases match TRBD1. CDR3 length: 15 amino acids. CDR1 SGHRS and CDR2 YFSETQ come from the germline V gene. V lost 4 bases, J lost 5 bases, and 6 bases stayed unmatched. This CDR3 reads CASSRPGTGNEKLFF. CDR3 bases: TGCGCCAGCAGCAGACCCGGGACAGGGAATGAAAAACTGTTTTTT.

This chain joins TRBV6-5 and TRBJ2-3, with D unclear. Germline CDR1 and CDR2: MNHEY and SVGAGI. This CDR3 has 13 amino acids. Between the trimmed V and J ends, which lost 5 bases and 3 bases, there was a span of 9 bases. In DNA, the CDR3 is TGTGCCAGCAGTCCCCGAGCTACAGATACGCAGTATTTT. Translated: CASSPRATDTQYF.

The CDR3 region has the DNA TGTGCCAGCAGTGAAGCGCTGCAGGGCAATCAGCCCCAGCATTTT. Its translation: CASSEALQGNQPQHF. The chain combines TRBV6-1 with TRBJ1-5; D unresolved. V was clipped by 0 bases and J by 2 bases, with 8 bases between them. Germline CDR1 and CDR2: MNHNS and SASEGT. The CDR3 consists of 15 residues.